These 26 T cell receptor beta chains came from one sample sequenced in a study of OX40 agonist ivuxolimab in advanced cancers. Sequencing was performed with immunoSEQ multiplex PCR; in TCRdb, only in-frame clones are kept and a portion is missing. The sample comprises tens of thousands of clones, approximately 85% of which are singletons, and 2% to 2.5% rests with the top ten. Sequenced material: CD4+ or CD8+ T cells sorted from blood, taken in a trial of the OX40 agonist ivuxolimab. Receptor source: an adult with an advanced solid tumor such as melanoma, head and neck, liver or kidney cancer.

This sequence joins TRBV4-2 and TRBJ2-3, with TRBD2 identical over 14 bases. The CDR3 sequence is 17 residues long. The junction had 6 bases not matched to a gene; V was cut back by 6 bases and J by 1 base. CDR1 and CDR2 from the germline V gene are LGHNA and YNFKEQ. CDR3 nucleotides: TGTGCCAGCAGTCGGACTAGCGGGGGGTCTGGCACAGATACGCAGTATTTT. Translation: CASSRTSGGSGTDTQYF.

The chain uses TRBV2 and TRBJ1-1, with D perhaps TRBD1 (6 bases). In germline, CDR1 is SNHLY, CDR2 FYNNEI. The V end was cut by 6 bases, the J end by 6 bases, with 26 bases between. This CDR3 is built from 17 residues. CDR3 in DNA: TGTGCCAGCAGCCGTCGCGGGACAACCTTGGATAAGTCTGAAGCTTTCTTT. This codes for CASSRRGTTLDKSEAFF.

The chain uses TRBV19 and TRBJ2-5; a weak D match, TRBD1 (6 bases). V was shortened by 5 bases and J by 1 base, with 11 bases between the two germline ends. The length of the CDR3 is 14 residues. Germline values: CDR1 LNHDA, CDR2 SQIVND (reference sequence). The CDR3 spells CASSPLDSQETQYF. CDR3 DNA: TGTGCCAGTAGTCCCCTGGACAGCCAAGAGACCCAGTACTTC.

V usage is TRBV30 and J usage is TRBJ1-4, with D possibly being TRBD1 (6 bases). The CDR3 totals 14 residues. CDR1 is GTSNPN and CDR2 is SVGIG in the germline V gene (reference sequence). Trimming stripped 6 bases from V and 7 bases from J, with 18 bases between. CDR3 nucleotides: TGTGCCTGTCGGTGGGGGCAGACTTCTGAAAAACTGTTTTTT. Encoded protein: CACRWGQTSEKLFF. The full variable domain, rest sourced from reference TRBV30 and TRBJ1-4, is SQTIHQWPATLVQPVGSPLSLECTVEGTSNPNLYWYRQAAGRGLQLLFYSVGIGQISSEVPQNLSASRPQDRQFILSSKKLLLSDSGFYLCACRWGQTSEKLFFGSGTQLSVL.

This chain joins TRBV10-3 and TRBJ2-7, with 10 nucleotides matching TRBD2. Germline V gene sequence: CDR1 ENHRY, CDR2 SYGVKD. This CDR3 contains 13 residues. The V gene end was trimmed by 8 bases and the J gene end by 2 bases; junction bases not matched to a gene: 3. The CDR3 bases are TGTGCCATCGGCCTAGCGGGGGCCTACGAGCAGTACTTC. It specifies CAIGLAGAYEQYF.

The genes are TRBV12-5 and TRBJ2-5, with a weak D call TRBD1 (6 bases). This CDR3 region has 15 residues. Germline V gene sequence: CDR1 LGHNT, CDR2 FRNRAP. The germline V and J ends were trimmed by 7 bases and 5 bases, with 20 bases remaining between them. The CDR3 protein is CASAPGLQGQETQYF. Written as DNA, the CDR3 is TGTGCTAGTGCCCCAGGTCTGCAGGGGCAGGAGACCCAGTACTTC.

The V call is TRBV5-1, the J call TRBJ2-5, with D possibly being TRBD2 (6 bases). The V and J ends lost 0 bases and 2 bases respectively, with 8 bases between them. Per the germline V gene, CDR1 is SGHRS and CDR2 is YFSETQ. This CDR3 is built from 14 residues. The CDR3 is CASSLGGGQETQYF. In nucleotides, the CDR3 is TGCGCCAGCAGCTTGGGAGGAGGGCAAGAGACCCAGTACTTC.

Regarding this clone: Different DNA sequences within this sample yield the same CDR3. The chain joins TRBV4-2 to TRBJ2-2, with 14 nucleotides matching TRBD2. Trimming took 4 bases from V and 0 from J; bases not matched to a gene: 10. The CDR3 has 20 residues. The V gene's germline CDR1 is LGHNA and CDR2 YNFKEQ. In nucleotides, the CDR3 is TGTGCCAGCAGCCCTACGCGACTAGCGGGGGGGCGAGCGAACACCGGGGAGCTGTTTTTT. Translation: CASSPTRLAGGRANTGELFF.

The CDR3, as DNA: TGTGCCAGCAGCCCGGGACAGGGGGAGGGTGGCTACACCTTC. Translating gives CASSPGQGEGGYTF. V and J are TRBV7-3 and TRBJ1-2; 11 nucleotides line up with TRBD1. The CDR3 is made up of 14 amino acids. The V gene end was trimmed by 5 bases and the J gene end by 7 bases; junction bases not matched to a gene: 6. Germline CDR1 reads SGHTA; CDR2 reads FQGTGA.

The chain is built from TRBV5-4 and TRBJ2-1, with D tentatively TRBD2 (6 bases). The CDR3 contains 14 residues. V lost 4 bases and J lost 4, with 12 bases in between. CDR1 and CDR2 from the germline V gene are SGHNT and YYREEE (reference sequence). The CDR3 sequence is CASSPTGSYNEQFF. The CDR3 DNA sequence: TGTGCCAGCAGCCCCACCGGGAGTTACAATGAGCAGTTCTTC. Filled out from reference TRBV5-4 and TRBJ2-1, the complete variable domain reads ETGVTQSPTHLIKTRGQQVTLRCSSQSGHNTVSWYQQALGQGPQFIFQYYREEENGRGNFPPRFSGLQFPNYSSELNVNALELDDSALYLCASSPTGSYNEQFFGPGTRLTVL.

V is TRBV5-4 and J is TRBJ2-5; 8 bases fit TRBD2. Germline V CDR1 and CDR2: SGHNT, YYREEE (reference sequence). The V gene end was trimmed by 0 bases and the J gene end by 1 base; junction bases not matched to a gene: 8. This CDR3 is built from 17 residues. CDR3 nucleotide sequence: TGTGCCAGCAGCTTGGCTCCAGCGGGGGTCTCCCAAGAGACCCAGTACTTC. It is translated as CASSLAPAGVSQETQYF.

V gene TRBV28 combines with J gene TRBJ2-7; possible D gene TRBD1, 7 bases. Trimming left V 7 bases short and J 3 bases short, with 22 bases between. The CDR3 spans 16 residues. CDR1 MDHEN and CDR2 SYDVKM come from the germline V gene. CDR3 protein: CASTLGGGGGNYEQYF. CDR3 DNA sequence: TGTGCCAGCACCCTCGGAGGGGGCGGTGGGAACTACGAGCAGTACTTC.

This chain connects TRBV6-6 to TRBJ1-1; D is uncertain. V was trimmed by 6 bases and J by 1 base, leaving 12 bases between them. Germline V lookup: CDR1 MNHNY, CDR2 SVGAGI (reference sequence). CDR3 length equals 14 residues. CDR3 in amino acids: CASRSPAANTEAFF. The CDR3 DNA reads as TGTGCCAGCAGATCCCCTGCAGCGAACACTGAAGCTTTCTTT.

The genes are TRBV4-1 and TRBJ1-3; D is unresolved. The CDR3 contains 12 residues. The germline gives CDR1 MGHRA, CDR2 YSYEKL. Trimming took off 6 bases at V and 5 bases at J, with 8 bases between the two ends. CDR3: CASSLTRNTIYF. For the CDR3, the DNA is TGCGCCAGCAGTCTGACCAGAAACACCATATATTTT.

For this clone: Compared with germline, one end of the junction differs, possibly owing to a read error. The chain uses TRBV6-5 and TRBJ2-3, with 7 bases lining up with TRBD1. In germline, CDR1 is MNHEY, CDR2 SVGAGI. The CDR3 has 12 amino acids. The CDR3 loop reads CASSSGTDAQYF. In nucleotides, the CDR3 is TGTGCCAGCAGTTCGGGGACAGATGCGCAGTATTTT.

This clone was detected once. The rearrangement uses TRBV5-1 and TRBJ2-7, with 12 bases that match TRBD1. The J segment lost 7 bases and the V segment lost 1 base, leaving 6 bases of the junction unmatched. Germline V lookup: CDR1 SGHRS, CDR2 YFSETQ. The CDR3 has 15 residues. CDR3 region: CASSLTGQGAREQYF. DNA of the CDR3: TGCGCCAGCAGCTTGACGGGACAGGGGGCCAGAGAGCAGTACTTC.

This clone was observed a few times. The CDR3 sequence is CASSLWGVGQPQHF. DNA of the CDR3: TGTGCCAGCTCACTGTGGGGGGTCGGACAGCCCCAGCATTTT. The chain combines TRBV7-8 with TRBJ1-5; maybe TRBD1 (5 bases). Trimming took off 8 bases at V and 7 bases at J, with 18 bases between the two ends. The CDR3 is made up of 14 amino acids. Germline V gene lookup returns CDR1 SGHVS and CDR2 FQNEAQ.

Here the CDR3 reads CASSSHRGGNTIYF. The CDR3 nucleotides are TGTGCCAGCAGCTCCCATAGGGGGGGAAACACCATATATTTT. This chain joins TRBV11-2 and TRBJ1-3, with D perhaps TRBD1 (6 bases). The CDR3 loop spans 14 amino acids. V was shortened by 4 bases and J by 4 bases, with 11 bases between the two germline ends. Germline-derived CDR1 and CDR2 are SGHAT and FQNNGV.

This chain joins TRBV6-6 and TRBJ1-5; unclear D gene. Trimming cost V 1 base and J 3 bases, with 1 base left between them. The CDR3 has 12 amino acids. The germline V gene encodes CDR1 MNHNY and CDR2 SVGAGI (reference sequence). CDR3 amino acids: CASSYYNQPQHF. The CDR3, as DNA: TGTGCCAGCAGTTACTACAATCAGCCCCAGCATTTT.

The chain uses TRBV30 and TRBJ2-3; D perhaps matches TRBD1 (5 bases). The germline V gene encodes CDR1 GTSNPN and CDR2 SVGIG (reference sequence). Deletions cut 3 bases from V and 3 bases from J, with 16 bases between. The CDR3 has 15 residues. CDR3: CAWSPLGRDTDTQYF. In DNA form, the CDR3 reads TGTGCCTGGAGCCCCCTGGGCAGGGATACAGATACGCAGTATTTT.

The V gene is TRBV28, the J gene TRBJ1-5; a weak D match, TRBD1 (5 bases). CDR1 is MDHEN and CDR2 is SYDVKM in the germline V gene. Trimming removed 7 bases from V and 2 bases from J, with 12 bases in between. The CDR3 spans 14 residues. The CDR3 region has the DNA TGTGCCAGCAATAGGGGTATCGGCAATCAGCCCCAGCATTTT. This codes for CASNRGIGNQPQHF.

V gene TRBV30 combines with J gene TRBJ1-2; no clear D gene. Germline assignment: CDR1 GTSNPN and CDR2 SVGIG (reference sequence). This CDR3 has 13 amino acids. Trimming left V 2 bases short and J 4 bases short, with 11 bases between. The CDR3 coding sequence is TGTGCCTGGAGTCGGGCCCTCTTCTATGGCTACACCTTC. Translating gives CAWSRALFYGYTF.

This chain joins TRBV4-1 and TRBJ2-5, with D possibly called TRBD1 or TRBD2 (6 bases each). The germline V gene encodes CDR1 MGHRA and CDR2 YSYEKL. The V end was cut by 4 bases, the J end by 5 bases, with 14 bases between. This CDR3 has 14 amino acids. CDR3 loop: CASSLLGGGETQYF. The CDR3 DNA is TGCGCCAGCAGCCTCCTGGGGGGCGGTGAGACCCAGTACTTC.

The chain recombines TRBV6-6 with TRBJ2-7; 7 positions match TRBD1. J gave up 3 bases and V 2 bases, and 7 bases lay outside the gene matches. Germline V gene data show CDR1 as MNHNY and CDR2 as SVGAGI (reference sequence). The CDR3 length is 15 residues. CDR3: CASSYKGGAIYEQYF. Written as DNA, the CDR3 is TGTGCCAGCAGTTACAAAGGGGGCGCGATCTACGAGCAGTACTTC.

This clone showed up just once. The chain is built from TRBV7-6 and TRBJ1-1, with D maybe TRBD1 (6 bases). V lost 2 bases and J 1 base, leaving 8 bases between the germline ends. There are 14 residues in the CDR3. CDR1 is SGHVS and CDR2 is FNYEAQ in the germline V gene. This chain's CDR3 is CASSLQQGNTEAFF. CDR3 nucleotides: TGTGCCAGCAGCTTACAACAGGGGAACACTGAAGCTTTCTTT.

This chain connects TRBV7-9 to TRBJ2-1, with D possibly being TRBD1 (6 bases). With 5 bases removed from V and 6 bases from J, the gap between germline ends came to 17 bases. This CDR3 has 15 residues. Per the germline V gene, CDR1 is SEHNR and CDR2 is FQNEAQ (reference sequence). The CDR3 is CASSPWDKEANEQFF. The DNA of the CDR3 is TGTGCCAGCAGCCCTTGGGACAAAGAAGCCAATGAGCAGTTCTTC.